The present TCR beta chain was sequenced within a study of shared clonotypes between healthy human individuals. From germline, CDR1 is SEHNR and CDR2 FQNEAQ (reference sequence). This CDR3 has 17 residues. V was trimmed by 4 bases and J by 2 bases, leaving 19 bases between them. This was a deep-level run. Sequencing was performed with immunoSEQ multiplex PCR; in TCRdb, only in-frame clones are kept and a portion is missing. Of approximately 2,000,000 clones in the sample, less than 95% were seen once. The sequencing sample was made of naive CD4+ T cells from PBMCs. Subset noted: CD45RA+ positively selected. The TCR sequence derives from a man aged 18 to 35 in good health. Some clones in this sample may be carry-over from other donors' samples. This sequence joins TRBV7-9 and TRBJ2-3; D could derive from TRBD1 or TRBD2 (6 bases each). The CDR3 sequence is CASSSFRLGGDTDTQYF. The CDR3 DNA sequence: TGTGCCAGCAGCTCATTTAGACTAGGGGGTGACACAGATACGCAGTATTTT.